Each of the 14 T cell receptor beta chains below was sequenced from the same sample in a study of T cells of healthy individuals. TCRdb re-called the 5' RACE reads through MiXCR, storing one row per CDR3 protein. The sample lists about 96,000 distinct CDR3 sequences, approximately 15% occurring once. Source of these receptors: a human donor in good health.

This clonotype was seen more than once but under ten times. This sequence joins TRBV2 and TRBJ2-1; the match to TRBD1 covers 11 bases. The germline V gene has CDR1 SNHLY and CDR2 FYNNEI. The length of the CDR3 is 16 residues. V gave up 7 bases and J gave up 7 bases; unmatched junction bases: 12. CDR3 sequence reads: CASIERTGGVVNEQFF. The CDR3 DNA follows: TGTGCCAGCATCGAAAGGACAGGGGGCGTAGTTAATGAGCAGTTCTTC.

The chain's CDR3 is CASSLDGGTGELFF. The CDR3 bases are TGCGCCAGCAGCCTGGACGGAGGGACCGGGGAGCTGTTTTTT. The genes are TRBV5-1 and TRBJ2-2, with D possibly being TRBD2 (6 bases). Looked up from germline, CDR1 is SGHRS and CDR2 is YFSETQ. The CDR3 has 14 amino acids. V was trimmed by 4 bases and J by 5 bases, leaving 12 bases between them.

This chain connects TRBV10-3 to TRBJ2-5, with 7 bases lining up with TRBD1. Trimming removed 1 base from V and 11 bases from J; junction bases left unmatched: 10. The CDR3 is 14 residues long. CDR1 and CDR2 from the germline V gene are ENHRY and SYGVKD. CDR3 in amino acids: CAISEWTGGNEQYF. The CDR3 bases are TGTGCCATCAGTGAGTGGACAGGTGGCAATGAGCAGTACTTC.

The DNA for the CDR3 is TGTGCCAGTAGTATCGGTGGGATCAGCACAGATACGCAGTATTTT. Protein sequence: CASSIGGISTDTQYF. The chain has TRBV19 and TRBJ2-3; D is undetermined. The V and J ends lost 3 bases and 0 bases respectively, with 10 bases between them. CDR1 is LNHDA and CDR2 is SQIVND in the germline V gene (reference sequence). This CDR3 contains 15 residues.

This clonotype appeared a few times. The genes are TRBV29-1 and TRBJ2-3; TRBD2 matches at 11 bases. This CDR3 is built from 15 residues. With 3 bases clipped from V and 2 bases from J, the junction kept 4 bases outside the gene matches. Germline CDR1 reads SQVTM; CDR2 reads ANQGSEA. CDR3 sequence: CSVETSGASTDTQYF. The CDR3 coding sequence is TGCAGCGTTGAGACTAGCGGGGCATCCACAGATACGCAGTATTTT.

The V and J genes are TRBV15 and TRBJ2-7; D not certain. This CDR3 contains 11 residues. With 2 bases removed from V and 7 bases from J, the gap between germline ends came to 6 bases. From germline, CDR1 is LNHNV and CDR2 YYDKDF (reference sequence). CDR3 amino acids: CATSRLPEQYF. DNA for the CDR3: TGTGCCACCAGCAGACTCCCGGAGCAGTACTTC.

This clonotype appeared many times. This chain's CDR3 is CASGTGYNNQPQHF. The DNA of the CDR3 is TGTGCCAGTGGAACAGGGTATAACAATCAGCCCCAGCATTTT. This chain links TRBV19 with TRBJ1-5; D perhaps matches TRBD1 (6 bases). V was cut by 8 bases and J by 3 bases, with 14 bases left in between. The CDR3 loop spans 14 amino acids. The germline V gene encodes CDR1 LNHDA and CDR2 SQIVND (reference sequence).

CDR3 loop: CASSLNSGQETQYF. In nucleotides, the CDR3 is TGTGCCAGCAGCTTAAATAGCGGGCAAGAGACCCAGTACTTC. The chain carries TRBV7-2 and TRBJ2-5; 7 bases are shared with TRBD2. The CDR3 covers 14 residues. In germline, CDR1 is SGHTA, CDR2 FQGNSA. After removal of 2 bases from V and 2 bases from J, the junction contained 2 bases not matched to a gene.

This clonotype was seen only a few times. This rearrangement joins TRBV12-3 or TRBV12-4 to TRBJ1-3, with a tentative D call TRBD1 (5 bases). Between the trimmed V and J ends, which lost 5 bases and 0 bases, there was a span of 11 bases. The CDR3 covers 15 residues. In DNA form, the CDR3 reads TGTGCCAGCAGTCATACAGGAGGCTCTGGAAACACCATATATTTT. Amino acids: CASSHTGGSGNTIYF.

Only a few counts were recorded for this clonotype. This sequence joins TRBV7-8 and TRBJ2-3; D not certain. Between the trimmed V and J ends, which lost 4 bases and 4 bases, there was a span of 18 bases. Germline CDR1 is SGHVS and CDR2 is FQNEAQ. CDR3 length equals 16 residues. CDR3 DNA sequence: TGTGCCAGCAGCTCGGCCCTCAATGGGATAGCAGATACGCAGTATTTT. It is translated as CASSSALNGIADTQYF.

This clonotype was counted between two and nine times. The chain recombines TRBV28 with TRBJ2-7; no clear D. Germline values: CDR1 MDHEN, CDR2 SYDVKM. V was cut by 5 bases and J by 2 bases, with 13 bases left in between. The CDR3 covers 14 residues. The CDR3 DNA reads as TGTGCCAGCAGTCCGTGGACGCCTACCTACGAGCAGTACTTC. It yields the protein CASSPWTPTYEQYF. The full variable domain, in which reference TRBV28 and TRBJ2-7 provide the parts outside the CDR3, is DVKVTQSSRYLVKRTGEKVFLECVQDMDHENMFWYRQDPGLGLRLIYFSYDVKMKEKGDIPEGYSVSREKKERFSLILESASTNQTSMYLCASSPWTPTYEQYFGPGTRLTVT.

The rearrangement links TRBV7-2 to TRBJ1-3; D remains unclear. V shed 3 bases and J shed 0 bases, with 9 bases lying between them. CDR1 and CDR2 (germline): SGHTA, FQGNSA. The CDR3 contains 15 residues. In nucleotides, the CDR3 is TGTGCCAGCAGCTTGTGGAAGAGCTCTGGAAACACCATATATTTT. Its protein product is CASSLWKSSGNTIYF.

Worth noting for this clonotype: The junction shows a germline mismatch at one end, possibly a read error. The chain links TRBV7-7 to TRBJ2-5; 7 bases are a match to TRBD1. The germline V gene has CDR1 SSHAT and CDR2 FNYEAQ (reference sequence). The CDR3 contains 15 residues. CDR3 protein: CASSEDRESSETQYF. The CDR3 DNA reads as TGTGCTAGCAGTGAAGACAGGGAGAGTAGCGAGACCCAGTACTTC.

This clonotype was seen a few times. This chain joins TRBV3-1 and TRBJ1-3, with 10 positions matching TRBD1. Trimming cost V 2 bases and J 1 base; bases outside gene matches: 5. Germline V lookup: CDR1 LGHDT, CDR2 YNNKEL (reference sequence). The CDR3 extends over 17 amino acids. For the CDR3, the DNA is TGTGCCAGCAGCCAAAAGACAGGGGGCTATTCTGGAAACACCATATATTTT. Translating gives CASSQKTGGYSGNTIYF. The variable domain in full, completed from reference TRBV3-1 and TRBJ1-3, reads DTAVSQTPKYLVTQMGNDKSIKCEQNLGHDTMYWYKQDSKKFLKIMFSYNNKELIINETVPNRFSPKSPDKAHLNLHINSLELGDSAVYFCASSQKTGGYSGNTIYFGEGSWLTVV.